A selection of T cell receptor beta chains follows, all from one sample in a study of blood T cell repertoires in COVID-19. Some clones are missing from TCRdb's copy, which holds only in-frame ones; the method was immunoSEQ multiplex PCR. This table holds approximately 220,000 clones, approximately 80% found once. Sequencing used peripheral blood. The source of these receptors is a woman at least 80 years old with acute or convalescent COVID-19. Both conserved end residues are part of each CDR3. The size field is filled for only some rows; it gives once, few, many or a size class.

V	J	size	CDR3
TRBV5-4	TRBJ1-6	NA	CASSLQTGRSSPLHF
TRBV5-1	TRBJ1-1	once	CASRSGQKENTEAFF
TRBV27	TRBJ1-2	NA	CASSFGTGTFGYTF
TRBV3-1/TRBV3-2	TRBJ2-7	NA	CASSQGLASNSYEQYF
TRBV29-1	TRBJ1-5	NA	CSVEDQGQPQHF
TRBV18	TRBJ2-3	once	CASSPLGSTDTQYF
TRBV5-4	TRBJ1-4	NA	CASSFGGSDRGEEKLFF
TRBV30	TRBJ1-2	few	CAWRRGGYTF
TRBV5-8	TRBJ2-1	NA	CASSLRLAGGGEQFF
TRBV27	TRBJ2-1	NA	CASSLSGAGTLEQFF
TRBV19	TRBJ1-1	NA	CASNWGRDTEAFF
TRBV10-3	TRBJ2-1	once	CASLAGGPNEQFF
TRBV9	TRBJ2-2	NA	CASRSGRGTGELFF
TRBV6-5	TRBJ2-1	NA	CASSYSSDSHNEQFF
TRBV6-6	TRBJ2-2	NA	CASSLGPAGNGELFF